What follows are 20 T cell receptor beta chains derived from one specimen sequenced in a study of T-cell reconstitution after alpha-beta-depleted transplantation in children. Unique molecular identifiers featured in how the TCRbeta library was prepared. TCRdb re-analysed the PCR reads in MiXCR, keeping a single row per CDR3 protein. This sample yields about 110,000 distinct CDR3 sequences, of which roughly 6.1% are seen a single time; roughly 24% belongs to the top ten. The sample in question was PBMCs, mostly from graft donor cells, obtained 360 days after TCRalphabeta/CD19-depleted stem cell transplant. These receptors all come from a male patient aged 2-9 years who had a stem cell transplant for acute lymphoblastic leukemia, so the T cells may come from the graft donor.

In its sample, this clonotype was seen many times. The chain joins TRBV2 to TRBJ2-7; TRBD2 matches at 11 bases. With V trimmed by 4 bases and J by 3 bases, 5 bases remained unmatched. The CDR3 spans 15 residues. Per the germline V gene, CDR1 is SNHLY and CDR2 is FYNNEI. The DNA of the CDR3 is TGTGCCAGCAGTGGTTTAGCGGGAGGGTACTACGAGCAGTACTTC. Translation gives CASSGLAGGYYEQYF. The complete variable domain, with remaining parts taken from reference TRBV2 and TRBJ2-7, reads EPEVTQTPSHQVTQMGQEVILRCVPISNHLYFYWYRQILGQKVEFLVSFYNNEISEKSEIFDDQFSVERPDGSNFTLKIRSTKLEDSAMYFCASSGLAGGYYEQYFGPGTRLTVT.

This clonotype has at least ten counts. The V gene is TRBV6-2 or TRBV6-3, the J gene TRBJ2-3; maybe TRBD1 (5 bases). Trimming stripped 6 bases from V and 4 bases from J, with 20 bases between. Germline V gene data show CDR1 as MNHEY and CDR2 as SVGEGT. The CDR3 is 16 amino acids. As DNA, the CDR3 is TGTGCCAGCAGCCGGGTTTTGGGGCGCAACGCAGATACGCAGTATTTT. Its translation is CASSRVLGRNADTQYF.

This clonotype was observed many times. The chain couples TRBV9 to TRBJ1-1, with D perhaps matching TRBD1 (5 bases). CDR1 SGDLS and CDR2 YYNGEE come from the germline V gene. Trimming cost V 4 bases and J 4 bases, with 11 bases left between them. CDR3 length: 13 amino acids. The CDR3 DNA reads TGTGCCAGCAGCTTCGGGGGGTCCACTGAAGCTTTCTTT. Its translation: CASSFGGSTEAFF.

The table lists this clonotype with many counts. This rearrangement joins TRBV12-3 or TRBV12-4 to TRBJ2-5; the D is unclear. The V end lost 6 bases, the J end lost 0 bases, and 8 bases lay between the germline ends. The CDR3 has 13 amino acids. In DNA, the CDR3 is TGTGCCAGCAGCACGGAGTACCAAGAGACCCAGTACTTC. Protein: CASSTEYQETQYF.

The chain is built from TRBV5-1 and TRBJ1-6; 9 positions match TRBD1. Germline CDR1 SGHRS, CDR2 YFSETQ. CDR3 length: 15 amino acids. Trimming took 3 bases from V and 14 from J; bases not matched to a gene: 12. DNA for the CDR3: TGCGCCAGCAGCTCGGCGGGACAGGGAAGTGTATCCCTCCACTTT. Protein sequence: CASSSAGQGSVSLHF. The entire variable domain, with the rest obtained from reference TRBV5-1 and TRBJ1-6, is as follows: KAGVTQTPRYLIKTRGQQVTLSCSPISGHRSVSWYQQTPGQGLQFLFEYFSETQRNKGNFPGRFSGRQFSNSRSEMNVSTLELGDSALYLCASSSAGQGSVSLHFGNGTRLTVT.

This clonotype was counted only a few times. The V call is TRBV9, the J call TRBJ2-7; TRBD1 might be the D (6 bases). Germline V gives CDR1 SGDLS, CDR2 YYNGEE. Trimming removed 3 bases from V and 0 bases from J, with 13 bases in between. The CDR3 sequence is 15 residues long. The chain's CDR3 is CASSAGQTSSYEQYF. Here the CDR3 DNA reads TGTGCCAGCAGCGCCGGACAGACGAGCTCCTACGAGCAGTACTTC. The whole variable domain, filled in from reference TRBV9 and TRBJ2-7, reads DSGVTQTPKHLITATGQRVTLRCSPRSGDLSVYWYQQSLDQGLQFLIQYYNGEERAKGNILERFSAQQFPDLHSELNLSSLELGDSALYFCASSAGQTSSYEQYFGPGTRLTVT.

This clonotype ranks as medium-sized. The V gene is TRBV5-1, the J gene TRBJ1-2; 7 bases fit TRBD1. V was clipped by 2 bases and J by 8 bases; unmatched bases: 12. This CDR3 contains 15 residues. Germline CDR1 and CDR2: SGHRS and YFSETQ. The CDR3 sequence: CASSLYRDSRWGYTF. The CDR3 DNA is TGCGCCAGCAGCTTATATAGGGACAGTCGCTGGGGCTACACCTTC.

The genes are TRBV27 and TRBJ1-4, with a possible D match to TRBD1 (5 bases). Trimming removed 5 bases at V and 8 bases at J, with 24 bases between. This CDR3 comprises 17 residues. Germline-derived CDR1 and CDR2 are MNHEY and SMNVEV (reference sequence). In DNA form, the CDR3 reads TGTGCCAGCAGTCCATACCCCTCCGCAGGGAGAAGGGAAAAACTGTTTTTT. Amino acids: CASSPYPSAGRREKLFF.

This clonotype was counted only a few times. V and J are TRBV18 and TRBJ2-1; TRBD2 might be the D (7 bases). V shed 6 bases and J shed 4 bases, with 19 bases lying between them. The CDR3 contains 16 residues. CDR1 is KGHSH and CDR2 is LQKENI in the germline V gene. CDR3 nucleotides: TGTGCCAGCTCTCCCTGGGAGGGGGGGAGATACAATGAGCAGTTCTTC. As protein: CASSPWEGGRYNEQFF.

A word on this clonotype: A much larger clone differs by one base, so this may be a read error. The V call is TRBV7-9, the J call TRBJ2-5; D not certain. Germline V lookup: CDR1 SEHNR, CDR2 FQNEAQ (reference sequence). The CDR3 is 16 residues long. Here the CDR3 reads CASSLAHDMPQETHYF. The DNA for the CDR3 is TGTGCCAGCAGCTTAGCGCACGACATGCCGCAAGAGACCCATTACTTC.

This clonotype turned up a few times. V gene TRBV2 combines with J gene TRBJ2-7; no definite D call. V lost 7 bases to trimming and J lost 3 bases, with 7 bases between them. CDR3 length: 11 residues. Germline V gene lookup returns CDR1 SNHLY and CDR2 FYNNEI. The CDR3 sequence: CASKEYYEQYF. The CDR3, as DNA: TGTGCCAGCAAAGAGTACTACGAGCAGTACTTC.

Only a few counts were recorded for this clonotype. The chain employs TRBV7-9 and TRBJ2-4, with TRBD2 identical over 13 bases. The germline gives CDR1 SEHNR, CDR2 FQNEAQ (reference sequence). The junction had 5 bases not matched to a gene; V was cut back by 5 bases and J by 4 bases. The length of the CDR3 is 16 residues. The DNA of the CDR3 is TGTGCCAGCAGCCAGGGGACTAGCGGGGTTAAAAACATTCAGTACTTC. It is translated as CASSQGTSGVKNIQYF.

This clonotype was counted many times. The rearrangement joins TRBV5-6 to TRBJ2-1, with 8 positions matching TRBD2. The V segment lost 6 bases and the J segment 4 bases; nucleotides outside the gene matches: 9. Germline CDR1 and CDR2: SGHDT and YYEEEE. This CDR3 is built from 15 residues. In nucleotides, the CDR3 is TGTGCCAGCACCCCACCAGCTAGCGGGTACAATGAGCAGTTCTTC. Translating gives CASTPPASGYNEQFF. Full variable domain (rest looked up from reference TRBV5-6 and TRBJ2-1): DAGVTQSPTHLIKTRGQQVTLRCSPKSGHDTVSWYQQALGQGPQFIFQYYEEEERQRGNFPDRFSGHQFPNYSSELNVNALLLGDSALYLCASTPPASGYNEQFFGPGTRLTVL.

This clonotype was observed at least ten times. The chain recombines TRBV4-3 with TRBJ2-3; no reliable D call. The CDR3 runs 14 residues. In germline, CDR1 is LGHNA, CDR2 YSLEER. The V end was cut by 0 bases, the J end by 2 bases, with 6 bases between. As DNA, the CDR3 is TGCGCCAGCAGCCAAGATCCTGACACAGATACGCAGTATTTT. Protein sequence: CASSQDPDTDTQYF.

The chain couples TRBV7-9 to TRBJ2-7; perhaps TRBD2 as D (5 bases). The germline V gene has CDR1 SEHNR and CDR2 FQNEAQ (reference sequence). V was trimmed by 3 bases and J by 2 bases, leaving 20 bases between them. This CDR3 region has 17 residues. The CDR3, as DNA: TGTGCCAGCAGCTTCCCCCGCGAGGGCATTCCTACCTACGAGCAGTACTTC. This encodes CASSFPREGIPTYEQYF.

This clonotype was recorded at least ten times. This rearrangement joins TRBV7-9 to TRBJ1-3; no clear D gene. CDR3 length: 17 amino acids. Germline V gives CDR1 SEHNR, CDR2 FQNEAQ (reference sequence). Trimming took off 2 bases at V and 1 base at J, with 15 bases between the two ends. CDR3 coding DNA: TGTGCCAGCAGCTTAACGAGACGCGGCTGGTCTGGAAACACCATATATTTT. This codes for CASSLTRRGWSGNTIYF.

J is TRBJ2-2 and V is TRBV11-1; D uncertain. From germline, CDR1 is SGHAT and CDR2 FQDESV (reference sequence). The CDR3 length is 16 residues. V was cut by 5 bases and J by 8 bases, with 21 bases left in between. CDR3: CASSPHATVRAGELFF. The CDR3 region has the DNA TGTGCCAGCAGCCCCCATGCTACGGTTAGGGCTGGGGAGCTGTTTTTT.

In this sample, this clonotype turned up many times. CDR3 in DNA: TGCGCCAGCAGCCAAGATTCCATTAGCCGGGGGGATACGCAGTATTTT. Translating gives CASSQDSISRGDTQYF. This rearrangement joins TRBV4-3 to TRBJ2-3; possible D gene TRBD2, 6 bases. CDR1 is LGHNA and CDR2 is YSLEER in the germline V gene. The CDR3 consists of 16 residues. The V gene lost 0 bases and the J gene lost 6 bases, with 16 bases spanning the gap.

The V call is TRBV6-1, the J call TRBJ1-1, with TRBD1 identical over 7 bases. The length of the CDR3 is 16 residues. The V gene's germline CDR1 is MNHNS and CDR2 SASEGT. The trim removed 4 bases at V and 4 bases at J, leaving 12 bases unmatched. CDR3 in amino acids: CASSASYRGGGTEAFF. The CDR3 DNA sequence: TGTGCCAGCAGTGCATCATACAGGGGTGGTGGCACTGAAGCTTTCTTT.

Notes on this clonotype: A clone one base away is much larger, so this may be a read error. This chain joins TRBV20-1 and TRBJ2-1, with D uncertain. The germline CDR1 and CDR2 sequences are DFQATT and SNEGSKA (reference sequence). The CDR3 length is 15 residues. CDR3 loop: CSAREVPSHTNVQFF. CDR3 DNA sequence: TGCAGTGCTAGAGAGGTCCCCTCCCACACAAATGTGCAGTTCTTC.